This T cell receptor (beta chain) appears in the sequencing data of a study of blood T cell repertoires in COVID-19. On the study more broadly: The origin of the acute and convalescent COVID-19 samples was the United States, Italy and Spain. T cells, B-cell-depleted T cells, or PBMCs provided the cDNA or gDNA that served as material.

This CDR3 has 14 amino acids. Trimming removed 2 bases at V and 5 bases at J, with 12 bases between. The V gene's germline CDR1 is MNHEY and CDR2 SVGAGI. Original methodology: Amplification of reference gene primers provided the estimated nucleated cell counts. Using immunoSEQ multiplex PCR, the repertoire was profiled, and TCRdb retains in-frame clones only, with some absent. V, J and clone size reflect that table, while D and trimming were determined from the DNA. The table shows roughly 150,000 clones, with 80% to 90% occurring only once. The sample was peripheral blood. V is TRBV6-5 and J is TRBJ2-5; TRBD1 is a possible D gene (6 bases). This TCR came from a man aged 55 to 70 with acute or convalescent COVID-19. The chain's CDR3 is CASSYAGRGETQYF. The CDR3 DNA is TGTGCCAGCAGTTACGCGGGCAGGGGTGAGACCCAGTACTTC.